Listed here are 15 T cell receptor beta chains from one sample, sequenced in a study of vaccination effects on CD4 cells after COVID-19 (dated by TCRdb to 2021 to 2024). After approximately 11 days of culture, CD4+ T cells were isolated with the EasySep CD4+ T cell isolation kit. Libraries came from the immunoSEQ multiplex PCR assay. Imported from immuneACCESS, the table was reduced by TCRdb to in-frame sequences with V and J called. These copies leave out some clones; in studies compared against another copy, an unresolved V gene accounts for under half, and the cause of the remainder is not known. The sample table contains about 53,000 clones; only one count was recorded for about three quarters of them. Roughly 3% of the sample is held by the ten biggest clonotypes. These receptors have no identified antigens. The material sequenced was CD4+ T cells from PBMCs cultured without peptide, taken before COVID-19 vaccination. The origin of the receptors is a human donor who received a COVID-19 vaccine.

The chain carries TRBV3-1 (or the pseudogene TRBV3-2) and TRBJ2-7; no firm D call. CDR3 length: 12 residues. Per germline, CDR1 LGHDT and CDR2 YNNKEL (reference sequence). V dropped 4 bases and J dropped 3 bases, with 7 bases sitting between them. CDR3 DNA sequence: TGTGCCAGCAGCCGAGCCGGCTACGAGCAGTACGTC. As protein: CASSRAGYEQYV.

This chain links TRBV5-1 with TRBJ2-2; a possible D gene is TRBD1 (5 bases). Trimming cost V 5 bases and J 0 bases, with 11 bases left between them. Germline V gene lookup returns CDR1 SGHRS and CDR2 YFSETQ. The CDR3 has 15 amino acids. The CDR3 sequence: CASRETATNTGELFF. The DNA of the CDR3 is TGCGCCAGCAGGGAGACAGCTACGAACACCGGGGAGCTGTTTTTT. The whole variable domain, remainder taken from reference TRBV5-1 and TRBJ2-2, is KAGVTQTPRYLIKTRGQQVTLSCSPISGHRSVSWYQQTPGQGLQFLFEYFSETQRNKGNFPGRFSGRQFSNSRSEMNVSTLELGDSALYLCASRETATNTGELFFGEGSRLTVL.

This sequence joins TRBV24-1 and TRBJ1-5; 7 nucleotides agree with TRBD1. The CDR3 is made up of 15 amino acids. With 5 bases clipped from V and 3 bases from J, the junction kept 6 bases outside the gene matches. The germline CDR1 and CDR2 sequences are KGHDR and SFDVKD. CDR3 in amino acids: CATSAPGGPNQPQHF. The CDR3 nucleotides read TGTGCCACCAGTGCCCCAGGGGGACCCAATCAGCCCCAGCATTTT.

The gene calls are TRBV6-2 or TRBV6-3 and TRBJ2-7; D is unclear. Germline values: CDR1 MNHEY, CDR2 SVGEGT. The CDR3 runs to 13 residues. V dropped 6 bases and J dropped 2 bases, with 11 bases sitting between them. The CDR3 DNA sequence: TGTGCCAGCAGCCCTCTTGGCACCTACGAGCAGTACGTC. Protein product: CASSPLGTYEQYV.

The chain links TRBV10-3 to TRBJ2-3, with 11 bases lining up with TRBD2. Trimming took 6 bases from V and 5 from J; bases not matched to a gene: 7. The CDR3 is made up of 15 amino acids. The germline CDR1 and CDR2 sequences are ENHRY and SYGVKD. The CDR3 protein is CAIRDSGGAGDTQYF. CDR3 in DNA: TGTGCCATCAGAGATAGCGGGGGGGCCGGAGATACGCAGTATTTT.

J is TRBJ1-5 and V is TRBV2; D gene ambiguous. V was pared by 1 base and J by 7 bases, with 14 bases between. CDR3 size: 15 residues. Germline CDR1 and CDR2: SNHLY and FYNNEI. In DNA, the CDR3 is TGTGCCAGCAGTGAAGGCCGGCAGTCTGGGCAGCCCCAGCATTTT. Translating gives CASSEGRQSGQPQHF.

This clone has just a few counts. The chain employs TRBV9 and TRBJ1-1; D possibly corresponds to TRBD1 (5 bases). Trimming left V 4 bases short and J 3 bases short, with 19 bases between. Germline values: CDR1 SGDLS, CDR2 YYNGEE. CDR3 length: 16 residues. CDR3: CASSPGGGVMYTEAFF. The CDR3 DNA follows: TGTGCCAGCAGCCCCGGTGGAGGGGTGATGTACACTGAAGCTTTCTTT.

V and J are TRBV13 and TRBJ2-3; 8 nucleotides align to TRBD2. Germline values: CDR1 PRHDT, CDR2 FYEKMQ (reference sequence). After removal of 7 bases from V and 1 base from J, the junction contained 7 bases not matched to a gene. The CDR3 runs 15 residues. CDR3 coding DNA: TGTGCCAGCACCCTGATCGGGGGGGGCACAGATACGCAGTATTTT. This translates into CASTLIGGGTDTQYF.

This chain links TRBV6-2 or TRBV6-3 with TRBJ1-1; no definite D call. With 5 bases removed from V and 3 bases from J, the gap between germline ends came to 13 bases. The CDR3 has 14 residues. Germline-derived CDR1 and CDR2 are MNHEY and SVGEGT. CDR3 sequence: CASSPGLPHTEAFF. CDR3 nucleotide sequence: TGTGCCAGCAGTCCAGGCCTACCCCACACTGAAGCTTTCTTT.

The chain recombines TRBV27 with TRBJ1-1; tentatively, D is TRBD1 (5 bases). The germline V gene has CDR1 MNHEY and CDR2 SMNVEV (reference sequence). The CDR3 extends over 14 amino acids. V was cut by 6 bases and J by 4 bases, with 15 bases left in between. CDR3 sequence reads: CASRSVGGGTEAFF. DNA of the CDR3: TGTGCCAGCAGATCGGTCGGGGGGGGCACTGAAGCTTTCTTT.

This chain joins TRBV13 and TRBJ2-3; D possibly corresponds to TRBD2 (5 bases). This CDR3 is 14 amino acids long. V was cut by 5 bases and J by 6 bases, with 15 bases left in between. Germline V gene data show CDR1 as PRHDT and CDR2 as FYEKMQ (reference sequence). CDR3 sequence (DNA): TGTGCCAGCAGCATACGGACTCACCACGATACGCAGTATTTT. Translated, it gives CASSIRTHHDTQYF.

The chain is built from TRBV7-3 and TRBJ2-1; D possibly uses TRBD1 or TRBD2 (5 bases each). The V and J ends lost 1 base and 1 base respectively, with 8 bases between them. This CDR3 has 15 amino acids. Germline V gene sequence: CDR1 SGHTA, CDR2 FQGTGA. The CDR3 spells CASSLSWGSYNEQFF. The CDR3 DNA sequence: TGTGCCAGCAGCTTAAGTTGGGGGTCCTACAATGAGCAGTTCTTC. Looking up the rest from reference TRBV7-3 and TRBJ2-1 gives the full variable domain: GAGVSQTPSNKVTEKGKYVELRCDPISGHTALYWYRQSLGQGPEFLIYFQGTGAADDSGLPNDRFFAVRPEGSVSTLKIQRTERGDSAVYLCASSLSWGSYNEQFFGPGTRLTVL.

The chain links TRBV9 to TRBJ1-6, with TRBD1 matching 7 bases. The CDR3 spans 16 residues. The germline gives CDR1 SGDLS, CDR2 YYNGEE. V gave up 6 bases and J gave up 7 bases; unmatched junction bases: 13. CDR3 DNA: TGTGCCAGCACCGTGGGGTGGGGACAGTCCAATTCACCCCTCCACTTT. It is translated as CASTVGWGQSNSPLHF.

This clone was picked up a small number of times. V gene TRBV28 combines with J gene TRBJ1-2, with a possible D match to TRBD1 (5 bases). The V gene's germline CDR1 is MDHEN and CDR2 SYDVKM. The CDR3 is made up of 12 amino acids. V dropped 7 bases and J dropped 7 bases, with 13 bases sitting between them. The CDR3 nucleotides read TGTGCCAGCACCATGAGGGGCACTGGCTACACCTTC. Translated: CASTMRGTGYTF.

A few counts support this clone. V and J are TRBV29-1 and TRBJ1-2; maybe TRBD1 (5 bases). Trimming stripped 7 bases from V and 8 bases from J, with 20 bases between. The CDR3 length is 13 residues. Germline V gives CDR1 SQVTM, CDR2 ANQGSEA. The CDR3 loop reads CSAQKAGGYGYTF. DNA of the CDR3: TGCAGCGCCCAAAAGGCGGGGGGATACGGCTACACCTTC.